This T cell receptor beta chain was sequenced in a study of T-cell reconstitution after alpha-beta-depleted transplantation in children. General observations from the study: The origin of high day-60 TCRbeta diversity in some patients lay in surviving recipient T cells and thymic progenitors. About two months after transplant, alpha-beta T cells reportedly came from several hundred expanded graft clones. Newly produced T cells mostly provided counts and TCRbeta diversity after one year, as hyperexpanded clones declined.

Unique molecular identifiers were incorporated when the TCRbeta library was constructed. TCRdb used MiXCR to reprocess the PCR reads, holding one entry per CDR3 protein. This sample has fewer than 750,000 distinct CDR3 sequences, with 20% to 25% found just once. V lost 4 bases, J lost 0 bases, and 8 bases stayed unmatched. Germline V lookup: CDR1 SGHKS, CDR2 YYEKEE (reference sequence). This CDR3 is built from 16 residues. Concerning this clonotype: Its target is not known.

V gene TRBV5-5 combines with J gene TRBJ2-5, with 8 positions matching TRBD1. The origin of this receptor is a boy in the first two years of life who had a stem cell transplant for acute myeloid leukemia, so the T cells may come from the graft donor. The sequencing here drew on PBMCs, mostly from graft donor cells, taken 360 days after TCRalphabeta/CD19-depleted stem cell transplant. The CDR3 is CASSLSDRVNQETQYF. CDR3 sequence (DNA): TGTGCCAGCAGCCTGTCGGACAGGGTGAACCAAGAGACCCAGTACTTC. The full variable domain, with the rest looked up from reference TRBV5-5 and TRBJ2-5, is DAGVTQSPTHLIKTRGQQVTLRCSPISGHKSVSWYQQVLGQGPQFIFQYYEKEERGRGNFPDRFSARQFPNYSSELNVNALLLGDSALYLCASSLSDRVNQETQYFGPGTRLLVL.